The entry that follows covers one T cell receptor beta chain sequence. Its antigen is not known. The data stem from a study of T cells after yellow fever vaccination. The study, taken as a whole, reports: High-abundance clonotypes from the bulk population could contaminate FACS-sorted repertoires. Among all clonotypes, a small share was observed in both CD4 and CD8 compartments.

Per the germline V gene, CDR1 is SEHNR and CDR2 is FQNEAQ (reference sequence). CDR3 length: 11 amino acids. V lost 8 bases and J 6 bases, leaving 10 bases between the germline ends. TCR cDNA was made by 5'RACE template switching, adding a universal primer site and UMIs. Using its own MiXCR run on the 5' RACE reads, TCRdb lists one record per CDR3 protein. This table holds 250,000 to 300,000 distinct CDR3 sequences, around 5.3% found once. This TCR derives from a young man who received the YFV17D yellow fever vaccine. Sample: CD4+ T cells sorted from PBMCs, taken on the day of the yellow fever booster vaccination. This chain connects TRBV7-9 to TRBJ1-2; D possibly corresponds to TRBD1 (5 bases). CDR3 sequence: CASLEGNGYTF. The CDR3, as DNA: TGTGCCAGCCTGGAGGGGAATGGCTACACCTTC.